One T cell receptor (beta chain) is described in this entry. Antigen: not known. With a J-beta primer mix and a sample-barcoded 5' primer, a second PCR ran roughly 6 to 12 cycles. Each CDR3 protein gets one entry after TCRdb re-called the 5' RACE reads with MiXCR. The data hold hundreds of thousands of distinct CDR3 sequences, with roughly a quarter observed a single time. The sample is drawn from a study of blood T cells in healthy people across ages. The CDR3 is made up of 12 amino acids. Trimming took 2 bases from V and 2 from J, leaving 4 bases between them. Germline-derived CDR1 and CDR2 are LGHDT and YNNKEL (reference sequence). General study findings and limits: TCR beta diversity, measured per million T cells, fell in a roughly linear way with age.

These records were also assigned to another study, of T cells of mothers and their children.

Sequencing was performed on blood. This TCR was sampled from a boy between 2 and 10 years old in good health. The chain links TRBV3-1 to TRBJ2-7; D uncertain. CDR3 in DNA: TGTGCCAGCAGCCAAACTACCTACGAGCAGTACTTC. Its protein is CASSQTTYEQYF.